This TCR beta chain was recovered during a study of human T cells and chemical hapten exposure. As for the study in general: Weekly diphenylcyclopropenone doses were given to patients' scalps across the roughly 25-week study. General study points: Higher patch test scores went with higher counts of PT1 expanded TCRs. No shift was seen in TCRs above 1 in 1000 frequency with DPC sensitization.

Time point indicated: patch test 2, 6 weeks after DPC sensitization. As to treatment: therapeutic diphenylcyclopropenone sensitization with weekly scalp DPC. The total RNA was obtained from whole blood that was not fractionated. In TCRdb, the RACE reads were re-called with MiXCR into one record per CDR3 protein. The data hold roughly 42,000 distinct CDR3 sequences, with roughly 10% observed a single time. Comments on this clonotype: Its target is not known.

CDR3 size: 18 residues. Germline V gives CDR1 SEHNR, CDR2 FQNEAQ (reference sequence). The V gene lost 4 bases and the J gene lost 6 bases, with 24 bases spanning the gap. The sample in question was whole blood, obtained in connection with sensitization to the hapten diphenylcyclopropenone (DPC). The V and J genes are TRBV7-9 and TRBJ2-2, with a possible D match to TRBD1 (6 bases). This TCR came from a woman in her 30s with alopecia areata. Some clones in this sample may be carry-over from other donors' samples. The CDR3 nucleotides read TGTGCCAGCAGCTCCAGTGGGAGCAGGGGCGCATCTCCCGGGGAGCTGTTTTTT. Translated: CASSSSGSRGASPGELFF.